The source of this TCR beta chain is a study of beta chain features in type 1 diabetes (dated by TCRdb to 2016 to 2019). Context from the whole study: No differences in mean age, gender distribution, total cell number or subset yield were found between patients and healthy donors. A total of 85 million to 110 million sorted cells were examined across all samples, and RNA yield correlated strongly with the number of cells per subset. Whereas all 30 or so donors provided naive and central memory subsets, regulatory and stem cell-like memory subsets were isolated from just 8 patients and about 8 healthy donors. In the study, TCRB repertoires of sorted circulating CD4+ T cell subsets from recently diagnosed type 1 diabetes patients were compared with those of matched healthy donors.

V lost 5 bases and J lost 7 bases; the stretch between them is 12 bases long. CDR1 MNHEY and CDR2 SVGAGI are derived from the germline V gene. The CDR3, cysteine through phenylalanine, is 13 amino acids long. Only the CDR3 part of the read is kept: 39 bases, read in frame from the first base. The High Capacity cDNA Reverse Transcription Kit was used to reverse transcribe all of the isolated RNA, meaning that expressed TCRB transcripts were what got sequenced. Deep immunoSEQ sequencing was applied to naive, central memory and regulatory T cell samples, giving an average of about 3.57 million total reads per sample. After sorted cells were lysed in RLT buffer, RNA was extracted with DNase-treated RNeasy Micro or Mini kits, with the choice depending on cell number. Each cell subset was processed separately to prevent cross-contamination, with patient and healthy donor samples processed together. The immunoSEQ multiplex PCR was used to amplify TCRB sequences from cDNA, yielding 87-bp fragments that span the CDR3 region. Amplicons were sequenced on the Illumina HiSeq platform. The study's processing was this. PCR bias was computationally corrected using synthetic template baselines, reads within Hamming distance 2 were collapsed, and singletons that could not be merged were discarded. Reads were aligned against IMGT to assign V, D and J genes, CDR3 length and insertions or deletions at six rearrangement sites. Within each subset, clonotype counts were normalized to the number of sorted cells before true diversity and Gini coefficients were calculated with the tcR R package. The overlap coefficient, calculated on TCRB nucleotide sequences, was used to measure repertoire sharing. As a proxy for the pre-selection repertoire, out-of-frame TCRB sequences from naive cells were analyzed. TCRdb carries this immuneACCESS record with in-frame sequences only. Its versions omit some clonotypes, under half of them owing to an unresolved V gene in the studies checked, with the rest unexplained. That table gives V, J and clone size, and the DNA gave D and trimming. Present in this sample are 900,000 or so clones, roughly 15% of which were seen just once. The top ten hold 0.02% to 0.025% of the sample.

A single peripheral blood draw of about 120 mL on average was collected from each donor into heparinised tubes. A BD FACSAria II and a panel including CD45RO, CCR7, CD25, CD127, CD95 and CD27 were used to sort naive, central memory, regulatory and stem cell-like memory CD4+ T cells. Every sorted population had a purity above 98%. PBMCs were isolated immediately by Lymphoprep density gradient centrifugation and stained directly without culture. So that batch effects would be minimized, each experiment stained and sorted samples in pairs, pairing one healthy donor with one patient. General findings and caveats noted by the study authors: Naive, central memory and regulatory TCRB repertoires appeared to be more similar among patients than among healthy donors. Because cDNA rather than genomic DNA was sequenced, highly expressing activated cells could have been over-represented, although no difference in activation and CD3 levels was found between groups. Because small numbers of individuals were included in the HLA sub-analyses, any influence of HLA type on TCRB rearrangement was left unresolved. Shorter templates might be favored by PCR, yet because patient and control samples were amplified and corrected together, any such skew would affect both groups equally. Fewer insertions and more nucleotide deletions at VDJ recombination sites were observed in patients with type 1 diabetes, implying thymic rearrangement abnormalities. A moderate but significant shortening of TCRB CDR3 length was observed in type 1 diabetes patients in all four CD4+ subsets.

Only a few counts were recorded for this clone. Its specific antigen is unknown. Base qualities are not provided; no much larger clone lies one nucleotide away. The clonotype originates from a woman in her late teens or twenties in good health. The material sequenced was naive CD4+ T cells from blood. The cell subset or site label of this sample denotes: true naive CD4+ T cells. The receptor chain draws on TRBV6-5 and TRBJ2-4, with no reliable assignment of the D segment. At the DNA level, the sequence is TGTGCCAGCAGTAAACCCTTTGGGAACATTCAGTACTTC. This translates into CASSKPFGNIQYF.